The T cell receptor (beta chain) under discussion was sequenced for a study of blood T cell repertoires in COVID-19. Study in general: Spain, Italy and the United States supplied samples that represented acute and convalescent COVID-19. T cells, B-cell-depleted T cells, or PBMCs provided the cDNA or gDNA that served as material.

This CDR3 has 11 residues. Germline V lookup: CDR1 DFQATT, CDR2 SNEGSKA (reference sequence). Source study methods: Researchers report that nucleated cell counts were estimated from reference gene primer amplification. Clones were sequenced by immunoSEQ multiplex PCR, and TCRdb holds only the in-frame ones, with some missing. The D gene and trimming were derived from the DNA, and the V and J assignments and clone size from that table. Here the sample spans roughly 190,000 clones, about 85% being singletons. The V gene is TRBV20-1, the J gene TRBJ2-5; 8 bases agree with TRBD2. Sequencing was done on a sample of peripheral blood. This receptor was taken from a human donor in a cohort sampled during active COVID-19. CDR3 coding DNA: TGCCATAGCGGGACCACAGGGACCCAGTACTTC. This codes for CHSGTTGTQYF.